This is a list of T cell receptor beta chains from one sample in a study of graft-versus-host responses after intestinal transplantation. Using immunoSEQ multiplex PCR, the repertoire was profiled, and TCRdb retains in-frame clones only, with some absent. The top ten clones hold about 0.9% of a sample with around 100,000 clones, roughly 84% of them seen once. For these TCRs, the target antigens are not known. The input for sequencing was unstimulated CD4+ T cells sorted from spleen or lymph node cells, taken before intestinal transplant. The receptors stem from a human donor who received an intestinal transplant. Both conserved end residues are part of each CDR3. The D gene is left open where the match is weak. Rows give clone size only sometimes, using once, few, many, or a class for an expanded clone.

abundance	j_gene	d_gene	v_gene	CDR3nt	CDR3aa
.	TRBJ1-6	.	TRBV30	TGTGCCTGGAGTCTCTCTGACGGCCCCTCGAATTCACCCCTCCACTTT	CAWSLSDGPSNSPLHF
.	TRBJ2-1	TRBD2	TRBV7-3	TGTGCCAGCAGCTTAGCGGGGGGCTACAATGAGCAGTTCTTC	CASSLAGGYNEQFF
few	TRBJ2-6	TRBD2	TRBV5-4	TGTGCCAGCAGCTTAAGACTAGCGGGAGAAGGCTCTGGGGCCAACGTCCTGACTTTC	CASSLRLAGEGSGANVLTF
.	TRBJ1-6	TRBD1	TRBV9	TGTGCCAGCAGCTCCAACAGGGGAGATAATTCACCCCTCCACTTT	CASSSNRGDNSPLHF
.	TRBJ2-7	.	TRBV6-1	TGTGCCAGCAGCAGAGAAGGGCGGTACGAGCAGTACTTC	CASSREGRYEQYF
.	TRBJ1-3	.	TRBV9	TGTGCCAGCAGCGTAGCCCCGGACTCTGGAAACACCATATATTTT	CASSVAPDSGNTIYF
.	TRBJ2-1	TRBD1	TRBV29-1	TGCAGCGTCCCACCCTTTTCGGGACAGGGATTTTCTCGTCGAGGTGAGCAGTTCTTC	CSVPPFSGQGFSRRGEQFF
once	TRBJ2-7	TRBD2	TRBV2	TGTGCCAGCCTTAGGCCGGGACTAGCGAATTCCTACGAGCAGTACTTC	CASLRPGLANSYEQYF
.	TRBJ2-7	TRBD1	TRBV5-1	TGCGCCAGCAGCTCCGGGGGGACAGGGACCGAGCAGTACTTC	CASSSGGTGTEQYF
.	TRBJ1-2	TRBD1	TRBV19	TGTGCCAGTAGCCTGACTCCCGGGACAGCGGTCTATGGCTACACCTTC	CASSLTPGTAVYGYTF
.	TRBJ1-1	.	TRBV7-2	TGTGCCAGCAGCTTAGAGGGGTTAACTGAAGCTTTCTTT	CASSLEGLTEAFF
.	TRBJ2-2	.	TRBV5-6	TGTGCCAGCCAGCGGATTACTACCGTTGAACGTTCCGGGGAGCTGTTTTTT	CASQRITTVERSGELFF
.	TRBJ1-5	TRBD1	TRBV28	TGTGCCAGCAGTTTAAGGGGGCTGGGCAATCAGCCCCAGCATTTT	CASSLRGLGNQPQHF
once	TRBJ2-4	TRBD2	TRBV4-1	TGCGCCAGCAGCCCAATGCCGGGAGGCGGGGACATTCAGTACTTC	CASSPMPGGGDIQYF
.	TRBJ2-5	.	TRBV5-4	TGTGCCAGCAGCTTGTCAGAGACCCAGTACTTC	CASSLSETQYF
once	TRBJ1-3	.	TRBV29-1	TGCAGCGTTGCCAACTCTGGAAACACCATATATTTT	CSVANSGNTIYF
.	TRBJ1-1	.	TRBV7-2	TGTGCCAGCAGCACGAGACAGGTCGCCCTGAACACTGAAGCTTTCTTT	CASSTRQVALNTEAFF
.	TRBJ2-1	.	TRBV18	TGTGCCAGCTCACCGGACCGACTAGTCCATGAGCAGTTCTTC	CASSPDRLVHEQFF
.	TRBJ1-1	TRBD1	TRBV4-1	TGCGCCAGCAGCCAGAACAGGGGTCTGACTGAAGCTTTCTTT	CASSQNRGLTEAFF
.	TRBJ1-5	.	TRBV15	TGTGCCACCAGCAGAGATTTACGAGGGAACAATCAGCCCCAGCATTTT	CATSRDLRGNNQPQHF
few	TRBJ1-3	.	TRBV2	TGTGCCAGCAGGCTTGGGTGGGAATATTCCTCTGGAAACACCATATATTTT	CASRLGWEYSSGNTIYF
.	TRBJ2-2	TRBD2	TRBV5-6	TGTGCCAGCAGCTTGGCGGGAGGAACCGGGGAGCTGTTTTTT	CASSLAGGTGELFF
once	TRBJ1-1	.	TRBV6-5	TGTGCCAGCAGGAACTACCCGAAATTGAACACTGAAGCTTTCTTT	CASRNYPKLNTEAFF
.	TRBJ1-2	.	TRBV30	TGTGCCTGGAATCATGCAGGAGGAGTATCTGGTGGCTACACCTTC	CAWNHAGGVSGGYTF
.	TRBJ2-7	.	TRBV6-5	TGTGCCAGCAGTTACACACCGGGACGGCCGACCTACGAGCAGTACTTC	CASSYTPGRPTYEQYF
.	TRBJ2-5	.	TRBV28	TGTGCCACTCTGGCGTTAGGCTTTGGGCACCAAGAGACCCAGTACTTC	CATLALGFGHQETQYF
.	TRBJ1-5	.	TRBV4-2	TGTGCCAGCAGCCAACAGGGGACCAAAGGCAATCAGCCCCAGCATTTT	CASSQQGTKGNQPQHF
.	TRBJ2-3	.	TRBV10-3	TGTGCCATCGGGACGAGGGGGAGCACAGATACGCAGTATTTT	CAIGTRGSTDTQYF
.	TRBJ1-6	.	TRBV5-1	TGCGCCAGCAGCTTACAGGGTTCTTCACCCCTCCACTTT	CASSLQGSSPLHF
.	TRBJ1-5	.	TRBV6-6	TGTGCCAGCAAGTGGCAGGGCGATCAGCCCCAGCATTTT	CASKWQGDQPQHF
.	TRBJ2-7	.	TRBV5-1	TGCGCCAGCAGCTTGTGGGTGGGGACAAACGAGCAGTACTTC	CASSLWVGTNEQYF
.	TRBJ2-7	.	TRBV10-3	TGTGCCATCACACGGGACAACTCCTACGAGCAGTACTTC	CAITRDNSYEQYF
.	TRBJ2-3	.	TRBV13	TGTGCCAGCAGGCGATCCGCTCACACAGATACGCAGTATTTT	CASRRSAHTDTQYF
.	TRBJ2-1	TRBD1	TRBV27	TGTGCCAGCAGTTTATCGGGACAGAGTCACAATGAGCAGTTCTTC	CASSLSGQSHNEQFF
.	TRBJ2-5	TRBD2	TRBV10-3	TGTGCCTTGAGGACTAGCGGGGGCCAAGAGACCCAGTACTTC	CALRTSGGQETQYF
.	TRBJ1-4	.	TRBV4-2	TGTGCCAGCAGCTCCGGAGAAAGATCCTGGGCAACTAATGAAAAACTGTTTTTT	CASSSGERSWATNEKLFF
.	TRBJ2-1	TRBD1	TRBV7-3	TGTGCCAGCAGCTTAACCCGACAGGGGGTAAATGAGCAGTTCTTC	CASSLTRQGVNEQFF
.	TRBJ1-4	.	TRBV6-1	TGTGCCAGCAGTCGAGACTCTAGGGAAAAACTGTTTTTT	CASSRDSREKLFF
.	TRBJ2-1	.	TRBV11-2	TGTGCCAGCAGCCCACCCGGGACCGCGTACAATGAGCAGTTCTTC	CASSPPGTAYNEQFF
.	TRBJ1-5	.	TRBV30	TGTGCCTGGAGTGCCCGACTGAATAGCAATCAGCCCCAGCATTTT	CAWSARLNSNQPQHF
.	TRBJ1-1	TRBD1	TRBV2	TGTGCCAGCAACGCAGGGGGGCTCATGAACACTGAAGCTTTCTTT	CASNAGGLMNTEAFF
.	TRBJ2-5	.	TRBV11-3	TGTGCCAGCAGCTCCTCTTGGGGCGCCGCAGAGACCCAGTACTTC	CASSSSWGAAETQYF
.	TRBJ1-6	.	TRBV27	TGTGCCAGCAGTTTCCGACGGGACAATTCACCCCTCCACTTT	CASSFRRDNSPLHF
medium-sized	TRBJ2-7	.	TRBV6-5	TGTGCCAGCAGGGACCGCCGGTACGAGCAGTACTTC	CASRDRRYEQYF
once	TRBJ2-7	.	TRBV30	TGTGCCTGGGGGGGACTGAGCTCCTACGAGCAGTACTTC	CAWGGLSSYEQYF
.	TRBJ2-4	.	TRBV21-1	TGTGCCAGCAGCAAAGGGGGGCCCGTGTTAGCCAAAAACATTCAGTACTTC	CASSKGGPVLAKNIQYF
.	TRBJ1-6	.	TRBV5-1	TGCGCCAGCAGCTTCAAAGGGGACGATTCACCCCTCCACTTT	CASSFKGDDSPLHF
.	TRBJ2-3	.	TRBV20-1	TGCAGTCCCACCGGAATGGATACGCAGTATTTT	CSPTGMDTQYF
once	TRBJ1-2	.	TRBV27	TGTGCCAGCAGCGACGGACAGTTGGGCTATGGCTACACCTTC	CASSDGQLGYGYTF
.	TRBJ2-5	TRBD1	TRBV29-1	TGCAGCGTTCGACAGGGACGGGAGACCCAGTACTTC	CSVRQGRETQYF
once	TRBJ1-1	.	TRBV6-5	TGTGCCAGCTGGCTGAACACTGAAGCTTTCTTT	CASWLNTEAFF
.	TRBJ2-3	TRBD2	TRBV15	TGTGCCACCAACGCAGGACTAGCGGGAGGCACAGATACGCAGTATTTT	CATNAGLAGGTDTQYF
.	TRBJ2-5	TRBD1	TRBV11-1	TGTGCCAGCAGCTTAACCACAGGGGCGGGAGAGACCCAGTACTTC	CASSLTTGAGETQYF
.	TRBJ2-6	.	TRBV15	TGTGCCACCAGCAGAGATCGAGGGCGTGGGGCCAACGTCCTGACTTTC	CATSRDRGRGANVLTF
once	TRBJ1-6	TRBD1	TRBV7-6	TGTGCCAGCAGCCTATCCAGGGGGCCAGGGTCACCCCTCCACTTT	CASSLSRGPGSPLHF